This T cell receptor (beta chain) originates from a study of control samples from healthy donors and cancer patients. This table comes from immunoSEQ multiplex PCR, and its TCRdb copy is limited to in-frame clones, with some not included. The sample holds some 66,000 clones; 70% to 90% are singletons and the top ten take about 5%. The CDR3 is 14 amino acids. The germline V and J ends were trimmed by 0 bases and 7 bases, with 10 bases remaining between them. Germline V gene lookup returns CDR1 SGDLS and CDR2 YYNGEE. The sequenced material came from blood. The sequence was obtained from a man in his forties or fifties in good health. The chain joins TRBV9 to TRBJ1-4; D is possibly TRBD1 (5 bases). As DNA, the CDR3 is TGTGCCAGCAGCGTAGGGGGGTCTCCTGAAAAACTGTTTTTT. This codes for CASSVGGSPEKLFF.